This entry features one TCR beta chain sequence. What antigen it recognizes has not been identified. The library relied on the immunoSEQ multiplex PCR assay. For the multiplex PCR, a mixture combining 60 forward primers for TCR Vbeta segments and 13 reverse primers for TCR Jbeta segments was used. The CDR3 region of rearranged TCR beta genes was amplified from genomic DNA with a multiplex PCR assay. The amplified TCR beta libraries were sequenced on the Illumina HiSeq System as 87-base-pair reads. The study's own analysis went as follows. A later analysis counted some 74 million unique TCR beta chains across the 666 repertoires, and 9 million to 14 million of these chains were shared by at least two donors. Raw reads were error-corrected and collapsed into unique sequences with a nearest-neighbor algorithm that merged closely related sequences to remove PCR and sequencing errors. Alignment of CDR3 sequences to IMGT reference sequences was used to assign V, D and J gene segments. For a sequence to be retained, a match of at least six nucleotides was required to both a V gene segment and a J gene segment. Rearrangements were called productive when the CDR3 lacked stop codons and stayed in frame with V and J; all others were non-productive. Following IMGT convention, CDR3 was defined as the stretch from the second conserved V-encoded cysteine to the conserved J-encoded phenylalanine. The earlier analysis of about 610 of the donors excluded any sequence lacking an unambiguous match to a single V gene segment. In an earlier analysis of 587 of the donors, V segments were called functional above 56.7% productive rearrangements and were called segregating when the between-donor standard deviation exceeded 5%. A statistical classification framework was developed to diagnose cytomegalovirus status using the catalog of TCR beta chain sequences. In a later analysis, TCR nucleotide sequences were compared against IMGT/GENE-DB human TR gene sequences so that V and J genes could be assigned. In a later analysis, CDR3 sequences and most-parsimonious VDJ recombination scenarios were assigned using the TCRdist pipeline. In a later analysis, each TCR beta chain was defined by its CDR3 amino acid sequence together with its V-gene family, and reads without a unique V-gene family were excluded. To address suspected cross-contamination and a sequencing artifact, a later analysis removed approximately 590 highly shared, low-generation-probability nucleotide sequences. In a later analysis, a clonal expansion index for each public chain was calculated from normalized within-repertoire ranks of inferred template counts. In a later analysis, generation probabilities were computed using a VDJ recombination model fitted to out-of-frame rearrangements, and the results were checked against IGoR. A later analysis scored TCR-TCR, TCR-HLA and TCR-CMV co-occurrence with hypergeometric tests, applying a repertoire-size bias correction to TCR pairs. False discovery rates were estimated in a later analysis by permuting HLA or CMV assignments 20 times. A later analysis grouped co-occurring TCRs with DBSCAN, adding TCRdist sequence similarity when clustering within HLA-allele-positive subsets. Repertoires with fewer than 30,000 or more than 120,000 public chains were left out of co-occurrence clustering, as were four to six repertoires with anomalous nucleotide sharing. TCRdb limited this immuneACCESS table to in-frame rearrangements with V and J called. A share of clones is missing; checked studies link under half to unresolved V genes, and the rest is unexplained. That table supplies the V and J calls and clone size; D and trimming were determined from the DNA. This sample's table contains over 120,000 clones. The leading ten clones occupy 0.8% to 1% of the sample.

This sample stems from a study of cytomegalovirus exposure and HLA in healthy donors (dated by TCRdb to about 2017). A note on the overall study: According to an earlier analysis of a few hundred of the donors, 150 million to 200 million T cells yielded 90 million to 140 million unique TCR beta sequences and roughly 280 Gb of sequence data. In an earlier analysis of over 550 of the donors, high-throughput TCR beta sequencing was used to judge whether each TCR beta V gene segment behaved as functional or pseudogenic. About 5 DR-DQ haplotypes were handled as single units for association and clustering, since linkage in the cohort was strong. HLA typing covered class I and class II loci at four-digit resolution. About 320 gigabases of sequencing data and approximately 85 million unique TCR sequences were included in an early release covering roughly 600 HLA-typed donors. The study aimed to test whether cataloging public T cell receptors could reveal signatures of past pathogen exposure. In the later analysis, no new phenotypic data were used to find candidate immune exposures; instead, reliance was placed on TCR beta sequences and their occurrence across donors. In addition to the first cohort of 666 subjects, a separate validation cohort of about 120 different subjects was used. Donor age, sex, ethnicity and CMV serostatus were collected together with the repertoire data. On average, 235,054 unique TCR beta nucleotide sequences were sequenced per donor among 350 to 400 genotyped donors of the cohort, with approximately 18% of those sequences being non-productive. Every discovery cohort repertoire had been produced on one sequencing platform. A later genetic analysis took genome-wide SNP genotypes for about 55% of the 666 donors and used that subset as a discovery cohort. A later analysis re-examined previously published TCR beta repertoires from 600 to 700 donors and added high-resolution HLA genotyping to investigate patterns of TCR occurrence. Using immunosequencing, the study profiled T cell repertoires from around 680 subjects and related those repertoires to cytomegalovirus serostatus. Typing coverage varied by locus: about 620-630 donors for A, B, C, DRB1 and DQB1; under 550 for DQA1; over 600 for DPA1; roughly 450 for DPB1. To predict cytomegalovirus infection status, the study combined high-throughput TCR immunosequencing, statistical association of individual TCRs with disease status, and machine learning. Among the roughly 400 genotyped donors, approximately 77% belonged to the genetic ancestry cluster associated with self-reported Caucasian donors. What the authors observed across the whole study: The study listed around 160 TCR beta chains as associated with cytomegalovirus. In a later analysis, several top co-occurrence clusters were reported to appear linked to parvovirus B19, influenza, CMV and Epstein-Barr virus. Three of the identified cytomegalovirus-associated TCR beta chains were confirmed in vitro to be specific for cytomegalovirus antigens. Some IMGT-functional V segments, including TRBV6-2 and TRBV6-3, could not be told apart with the 87-base-pair reads, so those segments were excluded. Roughly 17 rarely observed V segments, including chromosome 9 orphons, were excluded from the earlier analysis of about 600 of the donors because counts were too low. Presence/absence analyses assumed roughly uniform sequencing depth across donors, an assumption that may not hold. A cluster of highly shared sequence variants was judged likely to be a technical artifact of the sequencing pipeline. A further reported finding was that TCR beta sequences accurately predicted the HLA-A and HLA-B alleles for most subjects in the first cohort. In a later analysis, the rate of TCR association differed among HLA loci, with DRB1 alleles having the most associated TCRs and HLA-C alleles having the fewest. Only TCR beta chains were sequenced in this cohort, and the absence of alpha or paired-chain data limited detectable features. When HLA alleles, especially DR and DQ, strongly co-occurred, attributing TCR associations to individual alleles was difficult. Linkage disequilibrium might explain the correlated functional status among segregating V segments, but an unknown experimental factor could not be excluded. In a later genetic analysis, a missense DCLRE1C variant was associated with V-gene and J-gene trimming of TCR beta chains, and the association was replicated in an independent cohort. Cytomegalovirus status was reported to be diagnosed by the classifier with high specificity and sensitivity in both the original and validation cohorts. Most TCR sequences were observed very rarely across donors, whereas some public TCRs were present in many individuals. It was suggested by the authors that the approach could potentially be generalized to other disease states and immunological phenotypes. In an earlier analysis of under 600 of the donors, most TCR beta V segments were observed in productive rearrangements about 90% or about 30% of the time, broadly matching IMGT annotations. In a later genetic analysis, fewer N-insertions in productive TCRs were reported among donors in an Asian-associated ancestry cluster than the 666-donor mean. Because HLA typing was unavailable for some donors at each locus, only the typed subset was used in association tests. According to a later analysis, most CMV-associated TCR beta chains appeared to be HLA-restricted, and the HLA associations seemed to be driven largely by CMV exposure. Specific HLA alleles were associated with roughly 17,000 TCR beta sequences at a false discovery rate of 0.05 in a later analysis. The only immune exposure information available for the cohort was CMV serostatus. A later analysis found that HLA-associated TCR beta chains were more clonally expanded and had lower generation probabilities than equally common non-associated chains.

The cohort consisted of more than 650 healthy bone marrow donors. All cohort members were sampled while nominally healthy, although unrecorded immune exposures were likely present. The donor tested CMV seronegative, placing the donor among the 300 to 400 seronegative members of the cohort. A peripheral blood sample was collected from each donor, and TCR beta sequencing was performed on peripheral blood mononuclear cells. The Qiagen DNeasy Blood Extraction Kit was used to extract genomic DNA from the blood cell samples. The CDR3 sequence holds 13 residues, the cysteine and phenylalanine included. Only CDR3 DNA remains: 39 bases, in frame from the first base. CDR1 GTSNPN and CDR2 SVGIG are derived from the germline V gene (reference sequence). Ends trimmed: V by 3 bases, J by 9 bases; bases unmatched to a gene: 8.

The rearrangement combines TRBV30 with TRBJ2-1, with 7 central nucleotides matching TRBD2. Source material: PBMCs. The TCR was taken from a male donor in good health and CMV-seronegative. The bases are TGTGCCTGGAGCCAACGTCCGGGAGGTGAGCAGTTCTTC. This encodes CAWSQRPGGEQFF.